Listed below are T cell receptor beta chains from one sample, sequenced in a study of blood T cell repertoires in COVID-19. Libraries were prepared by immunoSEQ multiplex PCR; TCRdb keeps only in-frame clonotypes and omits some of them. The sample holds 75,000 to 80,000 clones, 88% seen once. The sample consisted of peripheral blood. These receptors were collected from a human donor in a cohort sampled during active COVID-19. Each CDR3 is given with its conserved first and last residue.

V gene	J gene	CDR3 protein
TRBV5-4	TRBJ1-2	CASRMVEDYGYTF
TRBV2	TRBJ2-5	CASGRETQETQYF
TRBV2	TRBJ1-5	CASSESRLGGQPQHF
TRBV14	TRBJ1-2	CASSQSPQGRSYGYTF
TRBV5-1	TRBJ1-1	CASGTGFSNGEAFF
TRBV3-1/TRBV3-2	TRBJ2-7	CASSHLAGGGYEQYF
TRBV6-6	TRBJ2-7	CASREGLPPYEQYF
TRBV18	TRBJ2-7	CASSSGLAGVRDEQYF
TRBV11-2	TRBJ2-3	CASSLGRTRTDTQYF
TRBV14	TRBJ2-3	CASSQVQGFTDTQYF
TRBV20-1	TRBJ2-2	CSASRPTSGRFIGPGELFF
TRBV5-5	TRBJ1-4	CASSLWTGAVSTNEKLFF
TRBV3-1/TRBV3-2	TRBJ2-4	CASSQGASRGIQYF
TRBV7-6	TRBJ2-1	CASSLRAGTSGGSYNEQFF
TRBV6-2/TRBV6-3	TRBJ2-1	CASSSTGIEQFF
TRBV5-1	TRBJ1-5	CASSEAPGNQPQHF
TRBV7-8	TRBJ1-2	CASSDSLEGGYTF
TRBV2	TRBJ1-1	CASSENRYEAFF
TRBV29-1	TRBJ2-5	CSVTGGVETQYF
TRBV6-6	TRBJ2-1	CASTETSGGYYNEQFF
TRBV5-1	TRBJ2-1	CASSLMASGGYNEQFF
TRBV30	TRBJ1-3	CAWSATRGSGNTIYF
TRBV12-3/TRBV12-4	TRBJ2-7	CASSRQQFLEQYF
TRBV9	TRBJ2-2	CASSVGGLAGGPTGELFF
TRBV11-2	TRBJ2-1	CASSLGASGTRNEQFF
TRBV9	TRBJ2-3	CASGTGPGTDTQYF
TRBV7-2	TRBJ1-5	CASSLGVQGSQPQHF
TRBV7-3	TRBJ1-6	CASSARTGSNSPLHF
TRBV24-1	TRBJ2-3	CATSDLRGTHSNTDTQYF
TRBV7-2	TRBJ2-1	CASRRPAGGPYNEQFF
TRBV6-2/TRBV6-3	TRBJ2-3	CASSPFMRDTQYF
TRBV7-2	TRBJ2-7	CASSLGTGGLYEQYF
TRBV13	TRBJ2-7	CASSISGGKGYEQYF
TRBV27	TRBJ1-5	CASSLSGDRYNQPQHF
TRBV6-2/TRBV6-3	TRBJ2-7	CASSTLAGGPYEQYF
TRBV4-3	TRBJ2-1	CASSQGLLSYNEQFF
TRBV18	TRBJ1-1	CASSPGRQGAEAFF
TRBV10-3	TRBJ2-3	CAISEGASGDSTQYF
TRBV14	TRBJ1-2	CASSQKNRGGYTF
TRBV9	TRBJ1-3	CASSVDGISGNTIYF
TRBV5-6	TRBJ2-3	CASSLLAGGIDTQYF
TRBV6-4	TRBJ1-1	CASSDWDRGPRGNTEAFF
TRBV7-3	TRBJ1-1	CASSLTGGDTEAFF
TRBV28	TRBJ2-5	CASSFGLAGGQETQYF
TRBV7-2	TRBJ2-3	CASSLALPDTQYF
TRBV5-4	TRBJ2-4	CASSRGQSKKEIQYF
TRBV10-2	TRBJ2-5	CASSGIGETQYF
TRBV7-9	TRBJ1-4	CASSPTGVREKLFF
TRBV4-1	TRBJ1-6	CASSQEASVGDSPLHF
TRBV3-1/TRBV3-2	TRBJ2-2	CASSRQGNTGELFF
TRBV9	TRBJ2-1	CASSVDRGAGRGEISSYNEQFF
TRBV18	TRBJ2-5	CASSPRLGKKETQYF
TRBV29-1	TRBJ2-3	CSVVGFADTQYF
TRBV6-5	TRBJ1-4	CASSYDRGGEKLFF
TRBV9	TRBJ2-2	CASSPSAAGTGELFF